This T cell receptor beta chain was retrieved from a study of human T cells and chemical hapten exposure. As for the study in general: The patients were mostly female; they had alopecia areata, totalis or universalis.

Germline-derived CDR1 and CDR2 are MNHNY and SVGAGI (reference sequence). CDR3 length: 16 residues. With V trimmed by 7 bases and J by 6 bases, 13 bases remained unmatched. Time point specified: pre-sensitization, week 0. Treatment denoted: therapeutic diphenylcyclopropenone sensitization with weekly scalp DPC. This clonotype appeared many times. What it recognizes is unknown. Overall study findings and caveats: No change in TCRs above 1 in 1000 frequency was produced by DPC sensitization. Versus controls, expanded TCRs had significantly more large CDR3 similarity clusters.

Single cDNA molecules in the library carried unique molecular identifiers attached during preparation. Using its own MiXCR run on the RACE reads, TCRdb lists one record per CDR3 protein. The table includes 57,000 or so distinct CDR3 sequences, around 11% detected once. Sequences were derived from whole blood, sampled in connection with sensitization to the hapten diphenylcyclopropenone (DPC). The chain couples TRBV6-6 to TRBJ2-1; 9 bases are a match to TRBD2. The sequence came from a woman in her 40s with alopecia areata. Some clones in this sample may be carry-over from other donors' samples. The CDR3 sequence: CASTRGASGIRNEQFF. The CDR3 coding sequence is TGTGCCAGCACCCGGGGAGCTAGCGGGATCCGCAATGAGCAGTTCTTC.